This TCR beta chain emerged from a study of blood T cell repertoires in COVID-19. Across the study: There were acute and convalescent COVID-19 samples, and they came from the United States, Italy and Spain. T cells, B-cell-depleted T cells, or PBMCs provided the cDNA or gDNA that served as material.

Assay used: immunoSEQ multiplex PCR; TCRdb lists only in-frame clones, some missing. In the table there are 150,000 or so clones, about four fifths of which are singletons. Trimming cost V 3 bases and J 1 base; bases outside gene matches: 4. Germline V lookup: CDR1 KGHSH, CDR2 LQKENI. The length of the CDR3 is 15 residues. The sample comprised PBMCs or T cells enriched from blood (not recorded which). The chain has TRBV18 and TRBJ2-5; 8 bases are a match to TRBD2. This receptor was obtained from a man aged 45-60 years who had recovered from COVID-19. Written as DNA, the CDR3 is TGTGCCAGCTCACCCCGCGGGGGGCTCCAAGAGACCCAGTACTTC. It translates to CASSPRGGLQETQYF. The variable domain in full, with the rest retrieved from reference TRBV18 and TRBJ2-5, is NAGVMQNPRHLVRRRGQEARLRCSPMKGHSHVYWYRQLPEEGLKFMVYLQKENIIDESGMPKERFSAEFPKEGPSILRIQQVVRGDSAAYFCASSPRGGLQETQYFGPGTRLLVL.